The entry that follows covers one TCR beta chain sequence. Its antigen remains unidentified. Qualities for individual bases were not recorded, and no much larger clone is one base off. This entry belongs to a study of immune characteristics of hereditary and idiopathic chronic pancreatitis. Concerning the study at large: Local immune cells and TCRbeta repertoires in the pancreas were profiled in this study for hereditary and idiopathic chronic pancreatitis, with control organ donor pancreases used for comparison. The gDNA-based approach was selected because the approach required minimal in vitro experimental manipulation of T cells infiltrating the pancreas. In total, roughly 5 control pancreases, roughly seven hereditary chronic pancreatitis pancreases and roughly 6 idiopathic chronic pancreatitis pancreases underwent TCRbeta sequencing. Overall study results and their limits: Patient tissue was available only at the time of TPIAT, so disease duration differences may have influenced immune findings. Numbers of productive TCR rearrangements correlated positively with disease severity scores among 10 to 15 chronic pancreatitis patients. Both chronic pancreatitis groups showed significantly increased TCRbeta repertoire diversity and reduced clonality versus controls. The study did not include chronic pancreatitis caused by alcohol use.

Pancreas tissue with chronic pancreatitis was obtained from patients having total pancreatectomy with islet autotransplantation (TPIAT). The chronic pancreatitis patients who were included had no known history of diabetes. For TCRbeta sequencing, genomic DNA was pulled straight from bulk pancreas tissue, skipping any T cell sorting. Pancreas tissues from patients and organ donors were collected consecutively at two US centers. The method behind the library was the immunoSEQ multiplex PCR assay. From pancreatic genomic DNA, the TCRbeta CDR3 region and adjacent sequences were amplified and sequenced. In the source study's methods: Productive clonality and productive rearrangement counts were measured along with repertoire diversity, which was expressed as a mean normalized Shannon-Wiener index. The nonparametric Mann-Whitney U test was used to compare repertoire metrics between controls and chronic pancreatitis. A shared clonotype was defined as a CDR3beta sequence with the same amino acid composition and length across subjects. What TCRdb holds here is the immuneACCESS table cut down to in-frame rearrangements. Part of the clones is not present; checked against another copy, under half of the missing clones reflect an unresolved V gene, and the others are unexplained. V and J calls and clone size are those listed in that table; D and trimming were worked out from the DNA. In this sample the table shows about 1,600 clones, around four fifths of which occur a single time. The ten biggest clones cover 7.7% of the sample.

Sequencing used pancreas tissue with hereditary chronic pancreatitis. The clonotype was recovered from a human donor with chronic pancreatitis.

CDR3 loop: CASSERKLPYNEQFF. In nucleotide form, the sequence is TGTGCCAGCAGTGAGCGGAAACTTCCGTACAATGAGCAGTTCTTC. The receptor chain draws on TRBV2 and TRBJ2-1, with the identity of the D gene unclear. CDR1 and CDR2 (SNHLY, FYNNEI) derive from the germline V gene. V is reduced by 3 bases and J by 4 bases, leaving a spacing of 13 bases between them. The CDR3 runs 15 amino acids, cysteine and phenylalanine included. The entry retains the CDR3 DNA only, 45 bases that are in frame from base 1.